This T cell receptor beta chain was captured by sequencing in a study of blood T cell repertoires in COVID-19. Study-wide background: The United States, Italy and Spain supplied acute and convalescent COVID-19 samples.

The CDR3 contains 13 residues. Germline lookup yields CDR1 MDHEN and CDR2 SYDVKM. The V gene lost 6 bases and the J gene lost 6 bases, with 14 bases spanning the gap. Across 24 US areas, participants ranged in age from about 18 to 100 years. Assignments of participants to cohorts depended upon their own reported clinical history. In the original analysis: From reference gene primer amplification, estimates of nucleated cell counts were derived. Sequenced by immunoSEQ multiplex PCR; TCRdb stores in-frame clones only, minus some. V and J calls plus clone size are reproduced from that table; the DNA served to infer D and trimming. The sample holds under 250,000 clones; around 81% are singletons and the top ten take just under 9%.

Sequencing was done on a sample of PBMCs or T cells enriched from blood (not recorded which). The sequence was obtained from a woman between 45 and 65 years old with acute COVID-19. The rearrangement joins TRBV28 to TRBJ2-5; D is possibly TRBD2 (5 bases). The CDR3 is CASRVEDLKTQYF. For the CDR3, the DNA is TGTGCCAGCAGGGTTGAGGACTTAAAGACCCAGTACTTC.